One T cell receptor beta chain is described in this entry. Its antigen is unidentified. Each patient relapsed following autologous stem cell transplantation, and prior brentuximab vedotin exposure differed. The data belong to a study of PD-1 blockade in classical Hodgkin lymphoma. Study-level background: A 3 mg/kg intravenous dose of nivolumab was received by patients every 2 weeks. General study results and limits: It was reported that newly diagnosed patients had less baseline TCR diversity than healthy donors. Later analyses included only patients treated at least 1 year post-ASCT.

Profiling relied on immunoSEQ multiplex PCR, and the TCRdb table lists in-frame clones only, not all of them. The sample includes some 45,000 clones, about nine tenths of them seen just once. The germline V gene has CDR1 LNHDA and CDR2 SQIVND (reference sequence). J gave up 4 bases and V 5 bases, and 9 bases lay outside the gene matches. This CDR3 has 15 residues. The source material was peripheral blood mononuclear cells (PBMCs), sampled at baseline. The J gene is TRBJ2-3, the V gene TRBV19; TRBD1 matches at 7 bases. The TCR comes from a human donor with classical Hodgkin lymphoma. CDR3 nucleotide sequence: TGTGCCAGTAGTGAGGGGTACAGGGGACCAGATACGCAGTATTTT. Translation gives CASSEGYRGPDTQYF.